The text below deals with one T cell receptor (beta chain). Its recognized antigen is unknown. A single base separates this from a much larger clone, so it may be a read error. This sample is part of a study of T cell repertoires in cytomegalovirus infection (dated by TCRdb to the late 2010s). About the full investigation: Peptide stimulations targeted recently identified HLA-C-restricted CMV epitopes, whose presentation resists viral immunomodulation, together with well-studied HLA-B-restricted epitopes. The HLA type of each donor mattered for the analysis, because public TCR beta signatures pointed to carriage of CMV infection along with the matching HLA type. Beyond this particular receptor, the publication reports: In the ex vivo response, HLA-C-restricted CMV-specific TCR beta clonotypes were dominant, and in two of eight donors the single most frequent clonotype came from this HLA-C-restricted group. In both this cohort and an independent roughly 330-donor cohort, the cumulative frequency of public TCR beta family members distinguished carriers of CMV infection plus the relevant HLA type.

CDR3 length: 14 amino acids, cysteine to phenylalanine. Just the 42-base CDR3 DNA is kept, in frame starting at base 1. From a lookup of the germline V gene, CDR1 and CDR2 are SGHVS and FQNEAQ. The sample's treatment or condition label, decoded: in vitro stimulation with specific CMV peptide epitopes to enrich CMV-specific T cells. Instrument on record: Illumina HiSeq 1500. TCRdb trimmed the raw reads at Q25, called clones with MiXCR and kept productive beta chains. All rows with the same CDR3 protein become a single entry with the most common DNA and genes. In this sample the table shows approximately 81,000 distinct CDR3 sequences, about 24% of which occur a single time. The top ten constitute 50% of the sample.

This clonotype was sampled from a human donor in good health (CMV status not recorded). Some clones in this sample may be carry-over from other donors' samples. Sequencing was performed on CD8+ T cells from cultured PBMCs, taken from culture after CMV antigen stimulation. Rearrangement joined TRBV7-8 to TRBJ2-1; 7 central nucleotides agree with TRBD2. CDR3 region: CVSRPSGTYNEQFF. At the DNA level, the sequence is TGTGTCAGCAGACCAAGCGGGACCTACAATGAGCAGTTCTTC.